The 30 T cell receptor beta chains below all came from one sample that was sequenced in a study of T cells in Graves' hyperthyroidism and ophthalmopathy. Amplified TCR beta CDR3 regions came from RNA transcripts. HTBI primers drove first-round RT-PCR of the TCR CDR3. One entry per CDR3 protein results from TCRdb running MiXCR on the multiplex PCR reads. The data contain more than 300,000 distinct CDR3 sequences, approximately 17% of them singletons. What was sequenced was blood. These receptors originate from a woman aged 25 to 45 with Graves' hyperthyroidism that later progressed to Graves' ophthalmopathy.

This sequence joins TRBV5-1 and TRBJ2-7; 7 bases align to TRBD1. V lost 2 bases, J lost 7 bases, and 9 bases stayed unmatched. The CDR3 totals 14 residues. In germline, CDR1 is SGHRS, CDR2 YFSETQ. This chain's CDR3 is CASSFRWQGDEQYF. In nucleotides, the CDR3 is TGCGCCAGCAGCTTCCGGTGGCAGGGGGATGAGCAGTACTTC.

This clonotype was observed at least ten times. The J gene is TRBJ1-1, the V gene TRBV3-1, with D perhaps TRBD1 (5 bases). The CDR3 consists of 15 residues. Trimming removed 1 base at V and 7 bases at J, with 16 bases between. Germline V CDR1 and CDR2: LGHDT, YNNKEL (reference sequence). The CDR3: CASSQVGGAGVEAFF. The CDR3 DNA reads TGTGCCAGCAGCCAAGTCGGAGGGGCGGGGGTTGAAGCTTTCTTT.

This clonotype was picked up many times. This chain links TRBV27 with TRBJ2-1, with D perhaps matching TRBD1 (5 bases). The CDR3 spans 16 residues. Trimming cost V 5 bases and J 0 bases, with 14 bases left between them. From germline, CDR1 is MNHEY and CDR2 SMNVEV (reference sequence). CDR3 sequence: CASSSPTDPSYNEQFF. DNA for the CDR3: TGTGCCAGCAGTAGCCCGACAGACCCCTCCTACAATGAGCAGTTCTTC.

There are many counts of this clonotype. The chain joins TRBV5-8 to TRBJ2-7; 9 bases align to TRBD1. The V gene end was trimmed by 4 bases and the J gene end by 0 bases; junction bases not matched to a gene: 5. The CDR3 length is 15 residues. CDR1 SGHTS and CDR2 YDEGEE come from the germline V gene. The DNA for the CDR3 is TGTGCCAGCAGCCGGGGACAGGGATCCTCCTACGAGCAGTACTTC. This sequence encodes CASSRGQGSSYEQYF.

This clonotype was seen more than once but under ten times. The rearrangement uses TRBV20-1 and TRBJ2-5; a weak D match, TRBD1 (5 bases). V gave up 4 bases and J gave up 5 bases, with 17 bases separating them. The CDR3 consists of 14 residues. Germline V gene sequence: CDR1 DFQATT, CDR2 SNEGSKA (reference sequence). CDR3 region: CSATPLGDRETQYF. The CDR3, as DNA: TGCAGTGCTACTCCCTTAGGGGATCGGGAGACCCAGTACTTC.

This clonotype was seen at least ten times. This chain links TRBV6-1 with TRBJ1-1, with TRBD1 identical over 9 bases. With 3 bases clipped from V and 2 bases from J, the junction kept 4 bases outside the gene matches. Germline CDR1 is MNHNS and CDR2 is SASEGT. The CDR3 loop spans 15 amino acids. The CDR3 here is CASSDGQGTNTEAFF. In DNA form, the CDR3 reads TGTGCCAGCAGTGACGGACAGGGGACAAACACTGAAGCTTTCTTT.

As to this clonotype: This may stem from a read error, because a much larger clone lies one nucleotide away. J is TRBJ2-7 and V is TRBV28; D is unresolved. This CDR3 comprises 12 residues. CDR1 and CDR2 (germline): MDHEN, SYDVKM. The germline V and J ends were trimmed by 6 bases and 5 bases, with 11 bases remaining between them. CDR3 amino acids: CASRFGSNEQYF. The CDR3 nucleotides read TGTGCCAGCAGGTTCGGGTCGAACGAGCAGTACTTC.

The V and J genes are TRBV27 and TRBJ1-3; 7 bases map to TRBD1. V was clipped by 0 bases and J by 8 bases; unmatched bases: 4. The CDR3 spans 14 residues. CDR1 and CDR2 (germline): MNHEY, SMNVEV (reference sequence). This chain's CDR3 is CASSLSYRGDTIYF. CDR3 in DNA: TGTGCCAGCAGTTTATCGTACAGGGGTGACACCATATATTTT.

This clonotype appeared a few times. CDR3 protein: CSARRRVDEQFF. The CDR3 DNA reads TGCAGTGCTAGAAGGAGGGTGGATGAGCAGTTCTTC. This chain connects TRBV20-1 to TRBJ2-1; a weak D match, TRBD2 (6 bases). Germline V gives CDR1 DFQATT, CDR2 SNEGSKA (reference sequence). Trimming cost V 2 bases and J 8 bases, with 10 bases left between them. The CDR3 is 12 amino acids.

The chain is built from TRBV4-1 and TRBJ1-4, with D unclear. V was trimmed by 0 bases and J by 7 bases, leaving 12 bases between them. Germline V gene sequence: CDR1 MGHRA, CDR2 YSYEKL. This CDR3 has 15 residues. The CDR3 bases are TGCGCCAGCAGCCAAGATCAAAACCCTCTTGAAAAACTGTTTTTT. It yields the protein CASSQDQNPLEKLFF.

This chain joins TRBV10-2 and TRBJ1-6; 8 positions agree with TRBD1. CDR3 length equals 15 residues. The V and J ends lost 3 bases and 10 bases, in that order; junction bases with no gene match: 8. Germline CDR1 reads WSHSY; CDR2 reads SAAADI. The DNA of the CDR3 is TGCGCCAGCAGTGACCGGACAGGGATTAGATCACCCCTCCACTTT. This translates into CASSDRTGIRSPLHF.

V is TRBV5-1 and J is TRBJ1-5; D is possibly TRBD1 (6 bases). Looked up from germline, CDR1 is SGHRS and CDR2 is YFSETQ. The CDR3 runs 15 residues. V lost 2 bases and J lost 2, with 11 bases in between. The CDR3 spells CASSLQGRGNQPQHF. DNA for the CDR3: TGCGCCAGCAGCTTACAGGGTCGCGGCAATCAGCCCCAGCATTTT.

This rearrangement joins TRBV14 to TRBJ2-1; no definite D call. The CDR3 contains 14 residues. V was trimmed by 4 bases and J by 6 bases, leaving 13 bases between them. Germline assignment: CDR1 SGHDN and CDR2 FVKESK. This chain's CDR3 is CASSRTLAVNEQFF. DNA for the CDR3: TGTGCCAGCAGCCGGACCTTAGCTGTCAATGAGCAGTTCTTC. The full variable domain, rest sourced from reference TRBV14 and TRBJ2-1, is EAGVTQFPSHSVIEKGQTVTLRCDPISGHDNLYWYRRVMGKEIKFLLHFVKESKQDESGMPNNRFLAERTGGTYSTLKVQPAELEDSGVYFCASSRTLAVNEQFFGPGTRLTVL.

The rearrangement links TRBV6-1 to TRBJ2-3, with D perhaps TRBD2 (5 bases). The CDR3 contains 13 residues. Looked up from germline, CDR1 is MNHNS and CDR2 is SASEGT. V lost 6 bases and J 3 bases, leaving 10 bases between the germline ends. The CDR3 coding sequence is TGTGCCAGCAGAGGAGGACGGACAGATACGCAGTATTTT. Translation gives CASRGGRTDTQYF.

This clonotype has ten or more counts. The V call is TRBV6-2 or TRBV6-3, the J call TRBJ2-7, with unresolved D. In germline, CDR1 is MNHEY, CDR2 SVGEGT. The length of the CDR3 is 15 residues. V lost 4 bases, J lost 2 bases, and 15 bases lay in between. The CDR3 reads CASSSESSLPYEQYF. CDR3 coding DNA: TGTGCCAGCAGTTCGGAAAGTTCCCTACCCTACGAGCAGTACTTC.

This chain joins TRBV19 and TRBJ2-7; 11 bases line up with TRBD1. Germline loops: CDR1 LNHDA, CDR2 SQIVND (reference sequence). The junction had 8 bases not matched to a gene; V was cut back by 6 bases and J by 1 base. CDR3 length: 16 residues. CDR3 sequence reads: CASRSAGTGGSYEQYF. CDR3 nucleotides: TGTGCCAGTAGATCTGCCGGGACAGGGGGTTCCTACGAGCAGTACTTC.

This clonotype has a count of ten or more. The CDR3 DNA follows: TGTGCCAGCAGGCCGGACGAGGGAAAACTGTTTTTT. Its protein is CASRPDEGKLFF. The chain has TRBV28 and TRBJ1-4; unclear D gene. CDR1 MDHEN and CDR2 SYDVKM come from the germline V gene. The V gene lost 6 bases and the J gene lost 10 bases, with 12 bases spanning the gap. The CDR3 is 12 residues long.

This clonotype was found a few times. The chain joins TRBV4-1 to TRBJ1-1, with a weak D call TRBD1 (5 bases). CDR1 and CDR2 from the germline V gene are MGHRA and YSYEKL. With 0 bases removed from V and 0 bases from J, the gap between germline ends came to 11 bases. The CDR3 spans 16 residues. The CDR3 nucleotides are TGCGCCAGCAGCCAAGAAACAGGAATTATGAACACTGAAGCTTTCTTT. Translation gives CASSQETGIMNTEAFF.

This clonotype has at least ten counts. This rearrangement joins TRBV5-1 to TRBJ1-4; no firm D call. Germline CDR1 SGHRS, CDR2 YFSETQ. This CDR3 is 15 amino acids long. The V gene lost 4 bases and the J gene lost 0 bases, with 10 bases spanning the gap. Here the CDR3 DNA reads TGCGCCAGCAGCCTGGTGGCAGCAACTAATGAAAAACTGTTTTTT. As protein: CASSLVAATNEKLFF.

This clonotype was observed at least ten times. A much larger clone lies a single base off, so this may be a read error. V gene TRBV12-3 or TRBV12-4 combines with J gene TRBJ1-2; D is undetermined. There are 13 residues in the CDR3. The CDR3 loop reads CAGSFGQIYGYTF. The CDR3 bases are TGTGCCGGCAGTTTCGGGCAGATCTATGGCTACACCTTC.

This clonotype was counted many times. V and J are TRBV7-8 and TRBJ2-1; D is undetermined. Germline CDR1 and CDR2: SGHVS and FQNEAQ. The length of the CDR3 is 16 residues. V gave up 5 bases and J gave up 3 bases, with 17 bases separating them. CDR3 nucleotides: TGTGCCAGCAGCCCCTATAGGTCCAAGGACTACAATGAGCAGTTCTTC. Encoded protein: CASSPYRSKDYNEQFF.

This clonotype was recorded many times. V and J are TRBV3-1 and TRBJ2-7, with 12 bases that match TRBD2. Looked up from germline, CDR1 is LGHDT and CDR2 is YNNKEL (reference sequence). Trimming took 6 bases from V and 6 from J; bases not matched to a gene: 6. CDR3 length: 14 residues. This chain's CDR3 is CASSPTSGSSEQYF. Here the CDR3 DNA reads TGTGCCAGCAGTCCGACTAGCGGGAGTTCCGAGCAGTACTTC.

This clonotype came up many times. This chain uses TRBV5-5 with TRBJ2-2, with 7 bases lining up with TRBD1. Germline trimming cut 5 bases from V and 4 bases from J; bases unmatched to any gene: 5. The germline V gene has CDR1 SGHKS and CDR2 YYEKEE (reference sequence). This CDR3 has 14 residues. The DNA for the CDR3 is TGTGCCAGCAGAAGGGACAGTGTCACCGGGGAGCTGTTTTTT. It yields the protein CASRRDSVTGELFF.

Worth noting for this clonotype: This clone may be a read error of a much larger clone one base away. V and J are TRBV12-3 or TRBV12-4 and TRBJ2-1; 8 bases agree with TRBD2. The CDR3 loop spans 11 amino acids. This CDR3 is CAGRRTSEQFF. Written as DNA, the CDR3 is TGTGCCGGCAGGCGGACTAGCGAGCAGTTCTTC.

The chain has TRBV27 and TRBJ2-1; 11 bases are a match to TRBD2. J was trimmed by 15 bases and V by 6 bases; bases with no gene match: 19. The CDR3 spans 16 residues. Germline V gene sequence: CDR1 MNHEY, CDR2 SMNVEV (reference sequence). The CDR3 DNA is TGTGCCAGCAGGCTAGCGGGGGGCGCGATGTCCTTGTTGTCGTTCTTC. Translation gives CASRLAGGAMSLLSFF.

The chain links TRBV20-1 to TRBJ2-2; 16 bases fit TRBD2. This CDR3 region has 16 residues. Trimming removed 3 bases from V and 6 bases from J; junction bases left unmatched: 4. CDR1 and CDR2 (germline): DFQATT, SNEGSKA (reference sequence). The CDR3, as DNA: TGCAGTGCTAGGGGGACTAGCGGGAGGGCCCCCGGGGAGCTGTTTTTT. This encodes CSARGTSGRAPGELFF.

This clonotype has only a few counts. This chain uses TRBV5-1 with TRBJ2-2; 13 nucleotides line up with TRBD2. The ends lost 4 bases at V and 2 bases at J; junction bases unmatched: 14. Germline V gene sequence: CDR1 SGHRS, CDR2 YFSETQ. The CDR3 covers 20 residues. The chain's CDR3 is CASSGFSETSGGKNTGELFF. CDR3 DNA sequence: TGCGCCAGCAGCGGGTTTTCGGAGACTAGCGGGGGGAAAAACACCGGGGAGCTGTTTTTT. Full variable domain (rest looked up from reference TRBV5-1 and TRBJ2-2): KAGVTQTPRYLIKTRGQQVTLSCSPISGHRSVSWYQQTPGQGLQFLFEYFSETQRNKGNFPGRFSGRQFSNSRSEMNVSTLELGDSALYLCASSGFSETSGGKNTGELFFGEGSRLTVL.

This clonotype was recorded a few times. The germline gene is not matched at one end of the junction; a read error may be the cause. V is TRBV6-2 or TRBV6-3 and J is TRBJ1-6; possibly TRBD1 for D (6 bases). Germline CDR1 MNHEY, CDR2 SVGEGT. The length of the CDR3 is 13 residues. CDR3 coding DNA: TGTGCCAGCAGTGTATCAGGGGACTCACTCCTCCACTTT. Protein: CASSVSGDSLLHF.

This clonotype has a handful of counts. V and J are TRBV30 and TRBJ1-3, with D hard to call. CDR3 length equals 10 residues. Trimming took off 5 bases at V and 7 bases at J, with 6 bases between the two ends. Germline loops: CDR1 GTSNPN, CDR2 SVGIG (reference sequence). The CDR3 region is CAWEGNTIYF. CDR3 DNA sequence: TGTGCCTGGGAGGGTAACACCATATATTTT.

This clonotype came up many times. For the CDR3, the DNA is TGTGCCAGCGGCAGGGGTATGCAAGAGACCCAGTACTTC. Amino acid sequence: CASGRGMQETQYF. This chain connects TRBV2 to TRBJ2-5; D is perhaps TRBD1 (6 bases). CDR3 length: 13 residues. Trimming took off 8 bases at V and 2 bases at J, with 12 bases between the two ends. Germline-derived CDR1 and CDR2 are SNHLY and FYNNEI.